This T cell receptor (beta chain) stems from a study of cytomegalovirus exposure and HLA in healthy donors. About the study: The approximately 110 validation repertoires, a later analysis reported, used the same platform as the approximately 670 repertoires from the first cohort. Study conclusions and caveats: High specificity and sensitivity for cytomegalovirus status were reported for the classifier.

Trimming stripped 2 bases from V and 6 bases from J, with 17 bases between. Per germline, CDR1 MNHNS and CDR2 SASEGT. This CDR3 region has 15 residues. Points on this clone: The antigen is unknown.

Using immunoSEQ multiplex PCR, the repertoire was profiled, and TCRdb retains in-frame clones only, with some absent. The sample carries 200,000 or so clones, approximately 80% recorded once. J is TRBJ2-7 and V is TRBV6-1; D is possibly TRBD1 (5 bases). The sample consisted of PBMCs. The receptor's source is a young man in good health and CMV-seropositive. The CDR3 spells CASSEPRTPPGEQYF. Here the CDR3 DNA reads TGTGCCAGCAGTGAACCCAGGACACCCCCGGGCGAGCAGTACTTC.